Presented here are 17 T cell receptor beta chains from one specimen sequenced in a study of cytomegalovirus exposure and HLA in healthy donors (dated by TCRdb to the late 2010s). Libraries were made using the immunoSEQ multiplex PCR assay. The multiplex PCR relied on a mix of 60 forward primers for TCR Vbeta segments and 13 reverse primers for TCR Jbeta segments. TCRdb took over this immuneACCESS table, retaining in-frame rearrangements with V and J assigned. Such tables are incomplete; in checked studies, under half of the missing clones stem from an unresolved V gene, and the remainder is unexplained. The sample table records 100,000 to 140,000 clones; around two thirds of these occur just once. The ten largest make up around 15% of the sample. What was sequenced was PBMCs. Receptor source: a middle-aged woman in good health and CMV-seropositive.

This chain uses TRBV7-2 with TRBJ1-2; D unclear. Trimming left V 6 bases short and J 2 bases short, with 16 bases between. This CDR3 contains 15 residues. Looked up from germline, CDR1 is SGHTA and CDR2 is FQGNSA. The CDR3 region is CASSFPGGLNYGYTF. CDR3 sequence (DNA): TGTGCCAGCAGTTTTCCCGGTGGGCTAAACTATGGCTACACCTTC.

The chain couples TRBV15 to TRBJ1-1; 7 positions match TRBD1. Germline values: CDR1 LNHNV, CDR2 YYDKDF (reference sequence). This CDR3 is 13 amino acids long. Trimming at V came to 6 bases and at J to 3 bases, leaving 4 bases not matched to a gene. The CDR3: CATSIGTDTEAFF. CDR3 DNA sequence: TGTGCCACCAGTATCGGGACAGACACTGAAGCTTTCTTT.

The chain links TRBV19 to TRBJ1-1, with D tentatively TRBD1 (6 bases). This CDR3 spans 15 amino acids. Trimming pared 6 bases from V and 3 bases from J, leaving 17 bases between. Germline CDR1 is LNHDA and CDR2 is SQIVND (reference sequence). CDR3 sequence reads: CASSLVSGAHTEAFF. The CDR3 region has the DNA TGTGCCAGTAGCCTCGTATCAGGGGCCCACACTGAAGCTTTCTTT. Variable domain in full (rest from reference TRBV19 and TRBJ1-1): DGGITQSPKYLFRKEGQNVTLSCEQNLNHDAMYWYRQDPGQGLRLIYYSQIVNDFQKGDIAEGYSVSREKKESFPLTVTSAQKNPTAFYLCASSLVSGAHTEAFFGQGTRLTVV.

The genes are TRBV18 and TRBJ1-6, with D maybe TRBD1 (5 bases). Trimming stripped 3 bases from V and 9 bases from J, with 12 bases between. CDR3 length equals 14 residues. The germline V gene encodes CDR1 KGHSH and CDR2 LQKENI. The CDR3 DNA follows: TGTGCCAGCTCACCTGCGGGGGAGAGTTCACCCCTCCACTTT. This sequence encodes CASSPAGESSPLHF.

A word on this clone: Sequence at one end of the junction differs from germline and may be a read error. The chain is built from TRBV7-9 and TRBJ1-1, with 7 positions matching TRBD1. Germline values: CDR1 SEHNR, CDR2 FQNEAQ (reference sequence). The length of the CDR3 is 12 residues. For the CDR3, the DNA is TGTTCCAGCAGCTTAGGGACAGCTGAAGCTTTCTTT. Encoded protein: CSSSLGTAEAFF. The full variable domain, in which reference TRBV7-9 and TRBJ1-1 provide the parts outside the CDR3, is DTGVSQNPRHKITKRGQNVTFRCDPISEHNRLYWYRQTLGQGPEFLTYFQNEAQLEKSRLLSDRFSAERPKGSFSTLEIQRTEQGDSAMYLCSSSLGTAEAFFGQGTRLTVV.

The CDR3 coding sequence is TGTGCCAGCAGTGAATTGGCCCACGCTAACTATGGCTACACCTTC. Translation: CASSELAHANYGYTF. The rearrangement links TRBV2 to TRBJ1-2; no reliable D call. CDR1 SNHLY and CDR2 FYNNEI come from the germline V gene. Trimming removed 2 bases at V and 0 bases at J, with 10 bases between. The CDR3 is 15 residues long.

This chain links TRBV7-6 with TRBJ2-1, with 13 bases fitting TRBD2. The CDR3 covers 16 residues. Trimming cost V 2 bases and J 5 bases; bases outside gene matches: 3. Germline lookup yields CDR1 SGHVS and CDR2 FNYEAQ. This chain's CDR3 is CASSLLGLAGHNEQFF. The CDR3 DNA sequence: TGTGCCAGCAGCTTATTGGGACTAGCGGGGCACAATGAGCAGTTCTTC.

The CDR3 reads CASSIVGQDYGYTF. DNA for the CDR3: TGTGCCAGTAGTATTGTGGGTCAGGACTATGGCTACACCTTC. The chain combines TRBV19 with TRBJ1-2; D ambiguous. The V end lost 3 bases, the J end lost 3 bases, and 11 bases lay between the germline ends. There are 14 residues in the CDR3. Germline values: CDR1 LNHDA, CDR2 SQIVND (reference sequence).

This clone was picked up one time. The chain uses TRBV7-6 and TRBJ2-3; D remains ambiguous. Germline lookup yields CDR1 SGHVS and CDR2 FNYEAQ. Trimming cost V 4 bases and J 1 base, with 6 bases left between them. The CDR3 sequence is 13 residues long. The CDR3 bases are TGTGCCAGCAGCTCTGCGGGCACAGATACGCAGTATTTT. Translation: CASSSAGTDTQYF.

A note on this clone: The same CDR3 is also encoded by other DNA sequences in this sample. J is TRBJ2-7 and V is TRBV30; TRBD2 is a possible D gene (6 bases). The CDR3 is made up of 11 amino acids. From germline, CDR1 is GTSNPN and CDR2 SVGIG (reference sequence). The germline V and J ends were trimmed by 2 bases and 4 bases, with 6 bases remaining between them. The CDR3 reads CAWSRGYEQYF. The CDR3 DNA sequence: TGTGCCTGGAGTCGGGGGTACGAGCAGTACTTC.

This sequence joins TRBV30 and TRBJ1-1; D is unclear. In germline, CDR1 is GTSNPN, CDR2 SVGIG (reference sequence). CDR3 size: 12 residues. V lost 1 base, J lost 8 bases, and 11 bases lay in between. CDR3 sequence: CAWSASLTEAFF. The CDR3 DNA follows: TGTGCCTGGAGTGCGTCTCTAACCGAAGCTTTCTTT.

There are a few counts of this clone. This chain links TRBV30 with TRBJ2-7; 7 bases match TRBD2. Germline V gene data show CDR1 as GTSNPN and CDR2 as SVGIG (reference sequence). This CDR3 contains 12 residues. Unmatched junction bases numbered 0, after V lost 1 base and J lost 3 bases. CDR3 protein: CAWSAGGYEQYF. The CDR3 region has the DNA TGTGCCTGGAGTGCGGGGGGCTACGAGCAGTACTTC. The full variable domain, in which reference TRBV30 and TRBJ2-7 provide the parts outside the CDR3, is SQTIHQWPATLVQPVGSPLSLECTVEGTSNPNLYWYRQAAGRGLQLLFYSVGIGQISSEVPQNLSASRPQDRQFILSSKKLLLSDSGFYLCAWSAGGYEQYFGPGTRLTVT.

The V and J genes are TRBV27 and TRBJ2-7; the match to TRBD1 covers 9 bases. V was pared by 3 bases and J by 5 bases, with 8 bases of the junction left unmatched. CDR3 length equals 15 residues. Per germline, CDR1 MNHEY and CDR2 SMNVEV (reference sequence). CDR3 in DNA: TGTGCCAGCAGTTTGAACCGACAGGGGGGTCACGAGCAGTACTTC. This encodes CASSLNRQGGHEQYF.

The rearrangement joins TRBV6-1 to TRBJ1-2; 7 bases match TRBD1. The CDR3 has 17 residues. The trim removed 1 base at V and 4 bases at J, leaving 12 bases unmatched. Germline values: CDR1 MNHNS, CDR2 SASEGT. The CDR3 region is CASSEEGREGAVYGYTF. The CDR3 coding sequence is TGTGCCAGCAGTGAAGAAGGTCGGGAGGGGGCAGTCTATGGCTACACCTTC.

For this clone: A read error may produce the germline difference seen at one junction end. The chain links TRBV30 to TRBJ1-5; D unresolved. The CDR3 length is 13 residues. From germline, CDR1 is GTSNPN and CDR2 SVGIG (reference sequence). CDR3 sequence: CAWSSYPNQPQHF. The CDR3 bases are TGTGCCTGGAGTTCGTACCCTAATCAACCCCAGCATTTT.

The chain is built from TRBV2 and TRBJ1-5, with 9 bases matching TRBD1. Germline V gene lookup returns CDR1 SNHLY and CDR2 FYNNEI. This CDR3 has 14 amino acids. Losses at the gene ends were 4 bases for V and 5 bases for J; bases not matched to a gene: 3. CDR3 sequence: CASSATGGDQPQHF. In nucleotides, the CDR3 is TGTGCCAGCAGTGCCACAGGGGGCGATCAGCCCCAGCATTTT.

The CDR3 reads CASSLGLSSYEQYF. In nucleotides, the CDR3 is TGCGCCAGCAGCTTGGGCCTTAGCTCCTACGAGCAGTACTTC. The V gene is TRBV5-1, the J gene TRBJ2-7, with D hard to call. This CDR3 contains 14 residues. Germline assignment: CDR1 SGHRS and CDR2 YFSETQ. V was shortened by 0 bases and J by 0 bases, with 7 bases between the two germline ends.